Sequencing of this T cell receptor beta chain was carried out in a study of blood T cell repertoires in COVID-19. Germline CDR1 SEHNR, CDR2 FQNEAQ (reference sequence). The CDR3 loop spans 15 amino acids. The V end was cut by 4 bases, the J end by 7 bases, with 17 bases between. Assay: immunoSEQ multiplex PCR; the TCRdb copy retains only in-frame clones and omits some. The sample gives about 500,000 clones, 80% to 90% of which show up once; roughly 0.9% is in the top ten. The sequence was collected from a man younger than 35 with COVID-19, enrolled during active disease. J is TRBJ2-1 and V is TRBV7-9; TRBD2 might be the D (6 bases). The sequencing sample was made of peripheral blood. The CDR3 DNA reads as TGTGCCAGCAGCTCCCGGGAGTTCCCCGGTAATGAGCAGTTCTTC. Residues: CASSSREFPGNEQFF.